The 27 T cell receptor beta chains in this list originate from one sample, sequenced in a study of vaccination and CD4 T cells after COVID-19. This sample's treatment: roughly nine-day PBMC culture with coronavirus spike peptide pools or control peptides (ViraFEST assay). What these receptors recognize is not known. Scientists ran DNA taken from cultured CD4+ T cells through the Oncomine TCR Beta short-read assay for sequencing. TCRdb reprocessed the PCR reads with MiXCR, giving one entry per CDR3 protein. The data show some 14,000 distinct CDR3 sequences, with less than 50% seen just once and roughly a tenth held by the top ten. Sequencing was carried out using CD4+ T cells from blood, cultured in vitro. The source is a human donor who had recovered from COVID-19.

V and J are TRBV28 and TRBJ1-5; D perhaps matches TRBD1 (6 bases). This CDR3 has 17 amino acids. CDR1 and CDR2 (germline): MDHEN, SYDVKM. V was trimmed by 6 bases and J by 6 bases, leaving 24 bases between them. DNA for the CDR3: TGTGCCAGCAGCGAGCGACAGGTTAGGGGGGTCGGTCAGCCCCAGCATTTT. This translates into CASSERQVRGVGQPQHF.

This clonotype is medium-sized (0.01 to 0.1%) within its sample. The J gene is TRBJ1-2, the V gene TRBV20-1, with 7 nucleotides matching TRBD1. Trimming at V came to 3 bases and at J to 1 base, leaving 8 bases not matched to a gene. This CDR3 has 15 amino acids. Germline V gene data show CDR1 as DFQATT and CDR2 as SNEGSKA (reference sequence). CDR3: CSARVVAGGNYGYTF. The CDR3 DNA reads TGCAGTGCTAGGGTCGTTGCAGGGGGTAACTATGGCTACACCTTC.

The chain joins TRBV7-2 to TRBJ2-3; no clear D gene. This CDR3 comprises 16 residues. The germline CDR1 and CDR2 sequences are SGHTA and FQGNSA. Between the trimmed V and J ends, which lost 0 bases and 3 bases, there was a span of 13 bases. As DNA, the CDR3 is TGTGCCAGCAGCTTAGCAACAGCTGGACCGACAGATACGCAGTATTTT. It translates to CASSLATAGPTDTQYF.

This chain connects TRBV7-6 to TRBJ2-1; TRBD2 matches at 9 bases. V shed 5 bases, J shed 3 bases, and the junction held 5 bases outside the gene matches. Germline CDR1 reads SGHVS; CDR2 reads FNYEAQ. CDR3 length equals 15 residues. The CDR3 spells CASSDSGSFYNEQFF. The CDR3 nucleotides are TGTGCCAGCAGCGATAGCGGGAGCTTCTACAATGAGCAGTTCTTC.

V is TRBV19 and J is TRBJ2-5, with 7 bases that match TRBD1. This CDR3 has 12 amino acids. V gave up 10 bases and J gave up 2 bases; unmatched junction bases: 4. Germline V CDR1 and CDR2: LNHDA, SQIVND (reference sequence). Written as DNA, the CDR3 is TGTGCCACCCGACAGGGACAAGAGACCCAGTACTTC. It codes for CATRQGQETQYF.

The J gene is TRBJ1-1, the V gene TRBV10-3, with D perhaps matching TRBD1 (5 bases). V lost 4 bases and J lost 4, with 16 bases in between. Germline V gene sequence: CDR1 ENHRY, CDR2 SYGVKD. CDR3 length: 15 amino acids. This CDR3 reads CAISAGGVRGTEAFF. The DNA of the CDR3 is TGTGCCATCAGTGCGGGGGGGGTCCGGGGCACTGAAGCTTTCTTT.

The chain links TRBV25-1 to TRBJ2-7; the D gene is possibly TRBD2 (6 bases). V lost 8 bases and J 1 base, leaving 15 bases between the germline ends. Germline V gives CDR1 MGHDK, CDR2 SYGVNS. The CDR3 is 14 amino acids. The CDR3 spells CASQTGLPSYEQYF. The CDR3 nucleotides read TGTGCCAGCCAAACCGGACTACCTTCCTACGAGCAGTACTTC.

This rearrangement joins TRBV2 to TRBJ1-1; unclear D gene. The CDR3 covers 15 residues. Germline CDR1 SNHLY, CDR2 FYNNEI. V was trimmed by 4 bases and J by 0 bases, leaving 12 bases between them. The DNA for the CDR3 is TGTGCCAGCAGTGGACTGGACGCCATGAACACTGAAGCTTTCTTT. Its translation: CASSGLDAMNTEAFF.

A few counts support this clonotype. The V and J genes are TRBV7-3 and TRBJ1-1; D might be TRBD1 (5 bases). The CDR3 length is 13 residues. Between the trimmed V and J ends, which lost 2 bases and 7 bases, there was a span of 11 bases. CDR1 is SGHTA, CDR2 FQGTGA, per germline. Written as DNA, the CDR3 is TGTGCCAGCAGCTTAGAAGGGGAAAGTGAAGCTTTCTTT. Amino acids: CASSLEGESEAFF.

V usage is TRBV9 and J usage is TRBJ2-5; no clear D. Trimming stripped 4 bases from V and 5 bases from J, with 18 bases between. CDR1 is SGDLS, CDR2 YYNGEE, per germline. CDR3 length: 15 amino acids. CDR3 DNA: TGTGCCAGCAGCCCTACGTACTCGAACCGGGAGACCCAGTACTTC. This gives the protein CASSPTYSNRETQYF.

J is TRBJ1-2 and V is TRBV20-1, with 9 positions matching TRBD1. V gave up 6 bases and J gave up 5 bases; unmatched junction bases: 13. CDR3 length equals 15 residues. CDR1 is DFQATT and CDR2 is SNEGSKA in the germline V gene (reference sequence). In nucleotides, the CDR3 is TGCAGTGCGCCCGGTCGGGGACAGGGTCATTATGGCTACACCTTC. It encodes CSAPGRGQGHYGYTF.

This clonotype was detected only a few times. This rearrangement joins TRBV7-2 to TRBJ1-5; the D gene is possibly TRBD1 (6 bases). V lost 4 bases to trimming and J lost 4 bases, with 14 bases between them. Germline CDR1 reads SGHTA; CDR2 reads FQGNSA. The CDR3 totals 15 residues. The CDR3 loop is CASSSLGAINQPQHF. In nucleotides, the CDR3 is TGTGCCAGCAGCTCTTTGGGGGCGATAAATCAGCCCCAGCATTTT.

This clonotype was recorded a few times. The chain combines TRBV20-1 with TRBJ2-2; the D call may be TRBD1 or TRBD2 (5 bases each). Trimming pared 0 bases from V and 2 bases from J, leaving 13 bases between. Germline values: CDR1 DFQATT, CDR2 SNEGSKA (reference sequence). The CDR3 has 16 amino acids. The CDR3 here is CSARDPGTENTGELFF. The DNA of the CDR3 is TGCAGTGCTAGAGACCCCGGGACGGAAAACACCGGGGAGCTGTTTTTT.

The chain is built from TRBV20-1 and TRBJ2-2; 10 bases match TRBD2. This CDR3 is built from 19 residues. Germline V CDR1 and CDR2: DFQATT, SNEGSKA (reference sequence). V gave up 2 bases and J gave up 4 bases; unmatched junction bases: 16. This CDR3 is CSARIMSSGSLSTTGELFF. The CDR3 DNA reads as TGCAGTGCTAGAATTATGTCTAGCGGGAGTCTCAGCACCACCGGGGAGCTGTTTTTT.

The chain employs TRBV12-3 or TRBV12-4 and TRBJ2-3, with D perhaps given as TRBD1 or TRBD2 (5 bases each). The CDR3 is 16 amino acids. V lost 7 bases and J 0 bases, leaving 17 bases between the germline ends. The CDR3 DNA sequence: TGTGCCAGCACCCCCGGGGCAGGGCTTAGCACAGATACGCAGTATTTT. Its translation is CASTPGAGLSTDTQYF.

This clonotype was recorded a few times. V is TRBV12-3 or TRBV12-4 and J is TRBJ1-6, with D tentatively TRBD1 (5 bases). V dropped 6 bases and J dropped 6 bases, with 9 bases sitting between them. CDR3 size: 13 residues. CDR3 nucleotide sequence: TGTGCCAGCAGGCAGGGTACTAATTCACCCCTCCACTTT. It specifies CASRQGTNSPLHF.

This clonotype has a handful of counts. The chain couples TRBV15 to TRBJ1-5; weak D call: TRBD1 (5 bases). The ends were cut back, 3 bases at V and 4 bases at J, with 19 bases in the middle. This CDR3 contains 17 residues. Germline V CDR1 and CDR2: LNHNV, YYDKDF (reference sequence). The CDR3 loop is CATSRGPPGRHNQPQHF. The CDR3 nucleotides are TGTGCCACCAGCAGGGGACCCCCAGGGCGTCATAATCAGCCCCAGCATTTT. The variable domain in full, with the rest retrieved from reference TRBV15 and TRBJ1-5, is DAMVIQNPRYQVTQFGKPVTLSCSQTLNHNVMYWYQQKSSQAPKLLFHYYDKDFNNEADTPDNFQSRRPNTSFCFLDIRSPGLGDTAMYLCATSRGPPGRHNQPQHFGDGTRLSIL.

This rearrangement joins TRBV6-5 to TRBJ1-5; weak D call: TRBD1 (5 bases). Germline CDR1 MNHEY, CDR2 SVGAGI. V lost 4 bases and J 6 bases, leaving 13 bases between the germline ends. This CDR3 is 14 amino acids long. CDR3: CASSFSQGGQPQHF. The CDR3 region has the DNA TGTGCCAGCAGTTTTAGTCAGGGCGGTCAGCCCCAGCATTTT.

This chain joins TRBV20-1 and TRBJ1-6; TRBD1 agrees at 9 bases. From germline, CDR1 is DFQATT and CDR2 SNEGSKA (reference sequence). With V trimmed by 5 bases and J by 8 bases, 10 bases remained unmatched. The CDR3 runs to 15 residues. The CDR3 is CSALQGASLDSPLHF. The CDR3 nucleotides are TGCAGTGCTCTACAGGGGGCAAGCCTCGATTCACCCCTCCACTTT.

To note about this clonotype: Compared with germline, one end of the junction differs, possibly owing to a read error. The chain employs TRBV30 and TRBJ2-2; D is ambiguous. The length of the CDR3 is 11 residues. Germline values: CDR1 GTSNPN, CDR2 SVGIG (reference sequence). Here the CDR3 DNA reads TGTGCCTGGGGTGTCACCGGGGAGCTGTTTTTT. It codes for CAWGVTGELFF.

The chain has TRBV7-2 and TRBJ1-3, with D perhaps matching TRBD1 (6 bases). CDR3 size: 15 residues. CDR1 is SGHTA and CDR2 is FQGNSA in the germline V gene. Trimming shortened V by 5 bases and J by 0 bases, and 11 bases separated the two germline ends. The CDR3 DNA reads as TGTGCCAGCAGCCGACAGGCTATCTCTGGAAACACCATATATTTT. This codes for CASSRQAISGNTIYF.

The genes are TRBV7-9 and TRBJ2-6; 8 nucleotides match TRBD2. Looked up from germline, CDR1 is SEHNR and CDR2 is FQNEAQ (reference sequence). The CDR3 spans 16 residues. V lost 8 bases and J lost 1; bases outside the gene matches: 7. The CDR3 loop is CASLEAGGSGANVLTF. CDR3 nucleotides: TGTGCCAGCCTAGAGGCGGGAGGATCTGGGGCCAACGTCCTGACTTTC.

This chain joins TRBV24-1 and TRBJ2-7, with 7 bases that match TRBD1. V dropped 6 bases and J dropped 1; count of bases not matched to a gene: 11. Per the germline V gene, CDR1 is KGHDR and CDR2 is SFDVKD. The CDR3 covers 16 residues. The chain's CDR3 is CATSQLPDRESYEQYF. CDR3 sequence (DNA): TGTGCCACCAGTCAGCTCCCCGACAGGGAATCCTACGAGCAGTACTTC.

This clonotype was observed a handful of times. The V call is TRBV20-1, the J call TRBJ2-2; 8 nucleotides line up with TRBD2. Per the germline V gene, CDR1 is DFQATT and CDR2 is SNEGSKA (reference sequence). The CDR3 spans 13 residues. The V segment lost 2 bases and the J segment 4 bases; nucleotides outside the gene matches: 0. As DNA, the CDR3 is TGCAGTGCTAGACTAGCGGGCACCGGGGAGCTGTTTTTT. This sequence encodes CSARLAGTGELFF.

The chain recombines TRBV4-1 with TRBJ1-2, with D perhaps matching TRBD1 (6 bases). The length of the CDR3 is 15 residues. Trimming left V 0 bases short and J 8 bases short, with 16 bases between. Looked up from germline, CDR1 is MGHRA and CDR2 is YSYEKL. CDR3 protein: CASSQDFGGAGGYTF. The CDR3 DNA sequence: TGCGCCAGCAGCCAAGATTTCGGGGGCGCTGGAGGCTACACCTTC.

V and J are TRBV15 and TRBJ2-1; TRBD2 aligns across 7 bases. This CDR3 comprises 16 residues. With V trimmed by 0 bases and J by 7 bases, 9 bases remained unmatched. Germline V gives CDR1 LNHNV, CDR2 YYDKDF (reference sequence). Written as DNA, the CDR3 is TGTGCCACCAGCAGAGATCTTCGGGCGGGAGAGAATGAGCAGTTCTTC. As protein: CATSRDLRAGENEQFF.

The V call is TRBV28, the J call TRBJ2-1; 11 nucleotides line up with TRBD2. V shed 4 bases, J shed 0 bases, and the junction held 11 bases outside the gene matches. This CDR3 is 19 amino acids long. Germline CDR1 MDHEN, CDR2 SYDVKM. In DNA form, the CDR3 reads TGTGCCAGCAGTTCTAGTCCCGGGACTAGCGGTAGCTCCTACAATGAGCAGTTCTTC. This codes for CASSSSPGTSGSSYNEQFF.